A selection of T cell receptor beta chains follows, all from one sample in a study of T cell responses to AZD1222 COVID-19 vaccine. TCRdb's copy holds only in-frame clones and misses some; the assay was immunoSEQ multiplex PCR. The profile covers under 150,000 clones, with around nine tenths appearing a single time and under 4.5% taken by the ten largest. The sequencing here drew on peripheral blood, taken on day 0 of AZD1222 vaccination. The receptors stem from an adult in good health. Both conserved end residues are part of each CDR3. The D gene is left open where the match is weak. Where a row states a size, it is once, few, many or the class of an expanded clone; other rows omit it.

clone_size cdr3_length j_call v_call d_call cdr3_aa cdr3_nt
- 12 TRBJ2-1 TRBV15 - CATSTRTNEQFF TGTGCCACCAGCACCCGGACTAATGAGCAGTTCTTC
- 14 TRBJ1-1 TRBV14 - CASSHRTGRHEAFF TGTGCCAGCAGCCATCGAACAGGGCGCCACGAAGCTTTCTTT
- 15 TRBJ1-4 TRBV14 - CASSPIGAYNEKLFF TGTGCCAGCAGCCCAATCGGGGCATACAATGAAAAACTGTTTTTT
- 14 TRBJ2-5 TRBV6-1 TRBD1 CASSDRGRGETQYF TGTGCCAGCAGTGACAGGGGGCGAGGAGAGACCCAGTACTTC
- 17 TRBJ1-2 TRBV4-1 TRBD1 CASSPEDRVIGNYGYTF TGCGCCAGCAGCCCAGAGGACAGGGTAATTGGTAACTATGGCTACACCTTC
- 13 TRBJ1-2 TRBV27 - CASSLRGAPGYTF TGTGCCAGCAGTTTAAGGGGGGCGCCTGGCTACACCTTC
- 15 TRBJ2-7 TRBV7-9 TRBD1 CASSWLRDRSYEQYF TGTGCCAGCAGCTGGCTCCGGGACAGATCCTACGAGCAGTACTTC
- 12 TRBJ1-5 TRBV25-1 - CASSEYDQPQHF TGTGCCAGCAGTGAATATGATCAGCCCCAGCATTTT
once 15 TRBJ2-1 TRBV6-5 - CASSKPTQGFNEQFF TGTGCCAGCAGTAAGCCAACTCAGGGGTTCAATGAGCAGTTCTTC
- 13 TRBJ2-7 TRBV29-1 TRBD1 CSAGTGGPYEQYF TGCAGCGCCGGGACAGGGGGCCCCTACGAGCAGTACTTC
- 12 TRBJ1-2 TRBV2 - CASSDTGGGYTF TGTGCCAGCAGTGATACCGGGGGAGGCTACACCTTC
few 15 TRBJ1-2 TRBV27 - CASRLSLHVNYGYTF TGTGCCAGCAGGCTAAGCCTACACGTTAACTATGGCTACACCTTC
- 13 TRBJ1-2 TRBV12-3/TRBV12-4 - CASSSSGNYGYTF TGTGCCAGCAGTTCTTCAGGGAACTATGGCTACACCTTC
- 15 TRBJ1-4 TRBV2 TRBD1 CASGTGALTNEKLFF TGTGCCAGTGGGACAGGCGCTTTAACTAATGAAAAACTGTTTTTT
once 16 TRBJ2-3 TRBV6-2/TRBV6-3 - CASSYPRQGLPDTQYF TGTGCCAGCAGTTACCCTCGGCAGGGGTTGCCAGATACGCAGTATTTT
- 14 TRBJ1-2 TRBV19 - CASRDQGTNYGYTF TGTGCCAGTAGGGACCAGGGCACTAACTATGGCTACACCTTC
- 14 TRBJ2-4 TRBV7-2 TRBD2 CASSPDTGGNIQYF TGTGCCAGCAGCCCCGACACGGGAGGGAACATTCAGTACTTC
- 12 TRBJ1-2 TRBV12-3/TRBV12-4 - CASSFPGRGYTF TGTGCCAGCAGTTTTCCAGGGAGAGGCTACACCTTC
- 11 TRBJ2-7 TRBV4-1 - CASSQDTPGRF TGCGCCAGCAGCCAAGATACCCCAGGGAGATTC
once 15 TRBJ2-5 TRBV6-2/TRBV6-3 TRBD2 CASSSGGAVVETQYF TGTGCCAGCAGTTCCGGGGGGGCAGTAGTAGAGACCCAGTACTTC
- 16 TRBJ1-2 TRBV7-2 - CASSLVGSEGNYGYTF TGTGCCAGCAGCTTAGTGGGCAGTGAGGGGAACTATGGCTACACCTTC
once 16 TRBJ1-3 TRBV7-2 - CASSLAGLLSGNTIYF TGTGCCAGCAGCTTAGCGGGGCTTCTCTCTGGAAACACCATATATTTT
- 13 TRBJ1-1 TRBV11-3 - CASSLVVNTEAFF TGTGCCAGCAGCTTAGTAGTGAACACTGAAGCTTTCTTT
- 18 TRBJ2-7 TRBV4-2 TRBD2 CASSQTHTGLAGTYEQYF TGTGCCAGCAGCCAAACTCACACGGGACTAGCGGGGACCTACGAGCAGTACTTC
- 19 TRBJ1-4 TRBV7-6 TRBD1 CASSLEGMKGATDNEKLFF TGTGCCAGCAGCTTAGAAGGTATGAAGGGGGCTACTGATAATGAAAAACTGTTTTTT
- 17 TRBJ1-6 TRBV3-1/TRBV3-2 TRBD1 CASSQDRTGGLYSPLHF TGTGCCAGCAGCCAGGATAGGACAGGGGGCTTGTATTCACCCCTCCACTTT
- 13 TRBJ1-5 TRBV10-1 - CASSESGAQPQHF TGCGCCAGCAGTGAGTCGGGGGCTCAGCCCCAGCATTTT